By frequency, the clone carrying this TCR beta chain registers medium-sized. Each sample's input was 200 to 300 ng genomic DNA, 30,000 to 45,000 genome equivalents. This entry comes from a study of T cell clusters in autoimmune cytopenias. The CDR3 is 13 amino acids. Germline V gene lookup returns CDR1 SGHNT and CDR2 YENEEA. Multiplex touch-down PCR amplified TRB using TRB-A and TRB-B pools in one tube. TCRdb reprocessed the multiplex PCR reads; each CDR3 protein has one entry and no DNA is given. The sample table sets out 4,500 to 5,500 distinct CDR3 sequences. The same data also contributed to another study, on T cell repertoires in aging, cancer and after chemotherapy. That paper adds: In healthy donors, age-related TCR diversity loss mainly reflected lost richness.

The chain couples TRBV11-3 to TRBJ2-7. Input material: peripheral blood. The sequence was collected from a human donor with chronic lymphocytic leukemia. The donor label of this sample is uncertain. This CDR3 reads CASSLMAYYEQYF.